Below are 21 T cell receptor beta chains sequenced from a single sample in a study of T cells in Graves' hyperthyroidism and ophthalmopathy. What was amplified from RNA transcripts were TCR beta CDR3 regions. A set of HTBI primers served as the primers for a first-round RT-PCR of the TCR CDR3. Via MiXCR, TCRdb re-called the multiplex PCR reads, giving one row per CDR3 protein. The data contain a few hundred thousand distinct CDR3 sequences, approximately 22% of them seen just once; the ten biggest clones take up over 45%. Sequencing was done on a sample of blood. Every receptor here comes from a woman in her 50s with Graves' hyperthyroidism.

This clonotype turned up a few times. This chain links TRBV4-2 with TRBJ2-7; 7 positions agree with TRBD1. This CDR3 has 18 amino acids. Germline CDR1 and CDR2: LGHNA and YNFKEQ. Trimming at V came to 0 bases and at J to 3 bases, leaving 14 bases not matched to a gene. CDR3: CASSQESGFDRARYEQYF. The CDR3 DNA reads as TGTGCCAGCAGCCAAGAGTCAGGGTTCGACAGGGCCCGCTACGAGCAGTACTTC.

This clonotype occurred many times. J is TRBJ1-6 and V is TRBV12-3 or TRBV12-4; perhaps TRBD1 as D (6 bases). The CDR3 has 14 residues. The V end was cut by 3 bases, the J end by 9 bases, with 12 bases between. The CDR3 DNA sequence: TGTGCCAGCAGTTTTGCAGGGGACGGTTCACCCCTCCACTTT. Translation: CASSFAGDGSPLHF.

Details on this clonotype: This may be a read error: a much more frequent sequence differs by one nucleotide. This chain links TRBV6-1 with TRBJ1-1; a possible D gene is TRBD1 (6 bases). The length of the CDR3 is 14 residues. V was pared by 1 base and J by 5 bases, with 11 bases between. In germline, CDR1 is MNHNS, CDR2 SASEGT. In nucleotides, the CDR3 is TGTGCCAGCAGTGAAGGCAGGGGTAAAACTGAAGCTTTCTTT. This codes for CASSEGRGKTEAFF.

The genes are TRBV28 and TRBJ2-5; D possibly corresponds to TRBD1 (5 bases). The CDR3 consists of 14 residues. Between the trimmed V and J ends, which lost 2 bases and 2 bases, there was a span of 9 bases. The germline V gene has CDR1 MDHEN and CDR2 SYDVKM. In nucleotides, the CDR3 is TGTGCCAGCAGTTTAAGGGGTCCGCAAGAGACCCAGTACTTC. As protein: CASSLRGPQETQYF.

This clonotype was counted at least ten times. The chain has TRBV5-5 and TRBJ2-3; D is possibly TRBD2 (6 bases). The CDR3 runs 12 residues. The V end lost 6 bases, the J end lost 3 bases, and 8 bases lay between the germline ends. The germline gives CDR1 SGHKS, CDR2 YYEKEE (reference sequence). The CDR3 loop reads CASMEGTDTQYF. As DNA, the CDR3 is TGTGCCAGCATGGAGGGTACAGATACGCAGTATTTT.

The chain joins TRBV14 to TRBJ2-2; D possibly corresponds to TRBD2 (6 bases). The CDR3 totals 17 residues. Deletions cut 1 base from V and 5 bases from J, with 17 bases between. Germline V lookup: CDR1 SGHDN, CDR2 FVKESK. The CDR3 sequence is CASSQGWYPSVTGELFF. The CDR3 DNA reads as TGTGCCAGCAGCCAAGGGTGGTATCCTAGCGTGACCGGGGAGCTGTTTTTT.

This clonotype was seen repeatedly, ten times or more. The chain joins TRBV28 to TRBJ2-1; D is uncertain. This CDR3 comprises 10 residues. V was clipped by 2 bases and J by 10 bases, with 3 bases between them. The germline CDR1 and CDR2 sequences are MDHEN and SYDVKM. CDR3 sequence: CASSLREQFF. The CDR3 DNA reads TGTGCCAGCAGTTTAAGGGAGCAGTTCTTC.

The rearrangement joins TRBV10-3 to TRBJ2-1, with 8 bases identical to TRBD2. The CDR3 is 12 residues long. The V and J ends lost 11 bases and 7 bases, in that order; junction bases with no gene match: 7. Germline V gene lookup returns CDR1 ENHRY and CDR2 SYGVKD. CDR3 loop: CASSGGHNEQFF. The CDR3 DNA reads TGTGCCTCATCGGGGGGGCATAATGAGCAGTTCTTC.

This clonotype is a singleton in its sample. The CDR3, as DNA: TGTGCCAGCAGTCCCCTCGACAGGGGGCAAGGTGAAGCTTTCTTT. It is translated as CASSPLDRGQGEAFF. The chain employs TRBV12-3 or TRBV12-4 and TRBJ1-1; TRBD1 matches at 10 bases. CDR3 size: 15 residues. Germline trimming cut 5 bases from V and 7 bases from J; bases unmatched to any gene: 10.

In its sample, this clonotype was seen a few times. This sequence joins TRBV20-1 and TRBJ1-5; D gene ambiguous. The V gene's germline CDR1 is DFQATT and CDR2 SNEGSKA (reference sequence). Trimming removed 1 base from V and 5 bases from J, with 9 bases in between. CDR3 length equals 13 residues. In nucleotides, the CDR3 is TGCAGTGCTAGAGGATTAAGGTATCAGCCCCAGCATTTT. Its translation is CSARGLRYQPQHF.

This clonotype was recorded a few times. The chain couples TRBV28 to TRBJ1-2; perhaps TRBD1 as D (5 bases). Trimming took 6 bases from V and 4 from J, leaving 18 bases between them. The CDR3 has 15 residues. The germline V gene has CDR1 MDHEN and CDR2 SYDVKM. CDR3 amino acids: CASSQRGRVGYGYTF. CDR3 bases: TGTGCCAGCAGCCAAAGGGGCAGGGTGGGCTATGGCTACACCTTC.

This clonotype was found a few times. The chain employs TRBV14 and TRBJ1-2; D unclear. Between the trimmed V and J ends, which lost 1 base and 3 bases, there was a span of 9 bases. The CDR3 is made up of 14 amino acids. CDR1 and CDR2 (germline): SGHDN, FVKESK. The CDR3 protein is CASSQGLGDYGYTF. CDR3 DNA: TGTGCCAGCAGCCAAGGACTGGGCGACTATGGCTACACCTTC.

The V call is TRBV3-1, the J call TRBJ2-7; 7 positions match TRBD2. Losses at the gene ends were 1 base for V and 6 bases for J; bases not matched to a gene: 9. From germline, CDR1 is LGHDT and CDR2 YNNKEL (reference sequence). The CDR3 is 15 amino acids. The CDR3 sequence: CASSQGWGGGAEQYF. DNA of the CDR3: TGTGCCAGCAGCCAAGGTTGGGGGGGAGGGGCCGAGCAGTACTTC.

V usage is TRBV2 and J usage is TRBJ1-5; D ambiguous. The CDR3 has 15 amino acids. Germline loops: CDR1 SNHLY, CDR2 FYNNEI. Trimming shortened V by 5 bases and J by 1 base, and 12 bases separated the two germline ends. In nucleotides, the CDR3 is TGTGCCAGCAGTCGAGACCGGCGAAGCAATCAGCCCCAGCATTTT. Its protein product is CASSRDRRSNQPQHF.

V and J are TRBV30 and TRBJ1-1; TRBD1 matches at 8 bases. With V trimmed by 1 base and J by 4 bases, 5 bases remained unmatched. The CDR3 contains 14 residues. Germline lookup yields CDR1 GTSNPN and CDR2 SVGIG (reference sequence). DNA for the CDR3: TGTGCCTGGAGTGCAGGGGACAGGAGCACTGAAGCTTTCTTT. Amino acid sequence: CAWSAGDRSTEAFF.

As for this clonotype: Mismatch with germline at one junction end may stem from a read error. The gene calls are TRBV2 and TRBJ2-1, with TRBD2 matching over 9 bases. CDR1 is SNHLY and CDR2 is FYNNEI in the germline V gene. The CDR3 contains 16 residues. CDR3 DNA: TGTGCCAGCGGTGAAGCTTTGGCTAGCGGGAACAATGAGCAGTTCTTC. It is translated as CASGEALASGNNEQFF.

The chain couples TRBV20-1 to TRBJ2-2, with D tentatively TRBD2 (6 bases). Germline V gene sequence: CDR1 DFQATT, CDR2 SNEGSKA (reference sequence). The CDR3 contains 12 residues. The ends were cut back, 6 bases at V and 7 bases at J, with 12 bases in the middle. The CDR3 bases are TGCAGTGCCACCCGGGGAGGCGGGGAGCTGTTTTTT. This translates into CSATRGGGELFF.

This clonotype was found many times. The chain uses TRBV3-1 and TRBJ2-7; 9 bases are shared with TRBD1. Per the germline V gene, CDR1 is LGHDT and CDR2 is YNNKEL (reference sequence). This CDR3 has 15 amino acids. The ends lost 3 bases at V and 5 bases at J; junction bases unmatched: 8. CDR3 bases: TGTGCCAGCAGCCACCGGACAGGGGTCAGAGACGAGCAGTACTTC. Its translation: CASSHRTGVRDEQYF.

The rearrangement uses TRBV2 and TRBJ1-5, with a possible D match to TRBD1 (5 bases). Germline V CDR1 and CDR2: SNHLY, FYNNEI. The CDR3 spans 15 residues. Trimming took 11 bases from V and 0 from J, leaving 17 bases between them. The CDR3 spells CACQGGVHSNQPQHF. The CDR3 DNA is TGTGCCTGCCAGGGAGGCGTCCATAGCAATCAGCCCCAGCATTTT. Combining the CDR3 with reference TRBV2 and TRBJ1-5 gives the whole variable domain EPEVTQTPSHQVTQMGQEVILRCVPISNHLYFYWYRQILGQKVEFLVSFYNNEISEKSEIFDDQFSVERPDGSNFTLKIRSTKLEDSAMYFCACQGGVHSNQPQHFGDGTRLSIL.

This rearrangement joins TRBV5-1 to TRBJ1-5, with 11 bases aligning to TRBD1. The V and J ends lost 0 bases and 6 bases, in that order; junction bases with no gene match: 5. CDR1 and CDR2 from the germline V gene are SGHRS and YFSETQ. This CDR3 is built from 16 residues. The CDR3 DNA sequence: TGCGCCAGCAGCTTGGGCGGGACAGGGGGAAGTCAGCCCCAGCATTTT. Translation gives CASSLGGTGGSQPQHF. Variable domain in full (rest from reference TRBV5-1 and TRBJ1-5): KAGVTQTPRYLIKTRGQQVTLSCSPISGHRSVSWYQQTPGQGLQFLFEYFSETQRNKGNFPGRFSGRQFSNSRSEMNVSTLELGDSALYLCASSLGGTGGSQPQHFGDGTRLSIL.

The chain is built from TRBV4-1 and TRBJ1-2; no clear D gene. Trimming left V 1 base short and J 4 bases short, with 10 bases between. Germline V lookup: CDR1 MGHRA, CDR2 YSYEKL. The CDR3 spans 14 residues. CDR3 loop: CASSQGSLPYGYTF. Written as DNA, the CDR3 is TGCGCCAGCAGCCAAGGCTCATTGCCCTATGGCTACACCTTC.